A selection of T cell receptor beta chains follows, all from one sample in a study of T cells after yellow fever vaccination. Using its own MiXCR run on the 5' RACE reads, TCRdb lists one record per CDR3 protein. The sample comprises about 85,000 distinct CDR3 sequences, about 14% of which are singletons, and 20% to 25% rests with the top ten. The starting material was CD8+ T cells not binding an NS4B(214-222) dextramer, sorted from PBMCs, obtained roughly 20 days after the first yellow fever vaccination. These receptors all stem from a man aged 18 to 30 who received the YFV17D yellow fever vaccine. The CDR3 runs from the conserved cysteine through the conserved F or W. Fields, in order: CDR3 DNA, CDR3 protein, V gene, D gene, clone size, J gene. The D gene is left open where the match is weak. Clone sizes are given selectively: once, few, many, or a class where the clone is expanded.

cdr3_nt: TGTGCCAGCAGCTCAGGGACAGGGTCCTACAATGAGCAGTTCTTC; cdr3_aa: CASSSGTGSYNEQFF; v_call: TRBV11-3; d_call: TRBD1; clone_size: .; j_call: TRBJ2-1
cdr3_nt: TGTGCCAGCAGCTCCGGACAGCCTGACAATGAGCAGTTCTTC; cdr3_aa: CASSSGQPDNEQFF; v_call: TRBV7-8; d_call: .; clone_size: few; j_call: TRBJ2-1
cdr3_nt: TGTGCCAGTAGTATCGAGGACAGGACGGGCACAGATACGCAGTATTTT; cdr3_aa: CASSIEDRTGTDTQYF; v_call: TRBV19; d_call: TRBD1; clone_size: few; j_call: TRBJ2-3
cdr3_nt: TGTGCCAGCAGATCTGAACCGGGACAGGTACCTACGCAGTATTTT; cdr3_aa: CASRSEPGQVPTQYF; v_call: TRBV11-2; d_call: TRBD1; clone_size: few; j_call: TRBJ2-3
cdr3_nt: TGTGCCAGCAGTGTTGGGGAAGGAAACACCATATATTTT; cdr3_aa: CASSVGEGNTIYF; v_call: TRBV25-1; d_call: .; clone_size: few; j_call: TRBJ1-3
cdr3_nt: TGTGCCAGCAGCTTGGGGCCCGACGAAGCTTTCTTT; cdr3_aa: CASSLGPDEAFF; v_call: TRBV5-4; d_call: .; clone_size: few; j_call: TRBJ1-1
cdr3_nt: TGTGCCAGCGACTACTGGGGGAACCCAGACGATGAGCAGTTCTTC; cdr3_aa: CASDYWGNPDDEQFF; v_call: TRBV7-8; d_call: .; clone_size: .; j_call: TRBJ2-1
cdr3_nt: TGTGCCAGCAGCTTACTGGTACGGGGAGAGACCCAGTACTTC; cdr3_aa: CASSLLVRGETQYF; v_call: TRBV7-2; d_call: .; clone_size: few; j_call: TRBJ2-5
cdr3_nt: TGCGCCAGCAGAGGGTTGGGGAACACTGAAGCTTTCTTT; cdr3_aa: CASRGLGNTEAFF; v_call: TRBV5-1; d_call: .; clone_size: .; j_call: TRBJ1-1
cdr3_nt: TGTGCCAGCAGACCAACTAGCCCGGGCTGGAATGAGCAGTTCTTC; cdr3_aa: CASRPTSPGWNEQFF; v_call: TRBV12-3/TRBV12-4; d_call: .; clone_size: few; j_call: TRBJ2-1
cdr3_nt: TGCGCCAGCAGCTTGGAAGCGTTCACAGATACGCAGTATTTT; cdr3_aa: CASSLEAFTDTQYF; v_call: TRBV5-1; d_call: .; clone_size: .; j_call: TRBJ2-3
cdr3_nt: TGTGCCAGCAGTGCGGACAGGCATGACAATGAGCAGTTCTTC; cdr3_aa: CASSADRHDNEQFF; v_call: TRBV25-1; d_call: TRBD1; clone_size: few; j_call: TRBJ2-1
cdr3_nt: TGTGCCAGCAGCTCCGTTAATGCTGGAAACACCATATATTTT; cdr3_aa: CASSSVNAGNTIYF; v_call: TRBV5-6; d_call: .; clone_size: few; j_call: TRBJ1-3
cdr3_nt: TGTGCCAGCAGCTCGACAGGGGGACAGCCCCAGCATTTT; cdr3_aa: CASSSTGGQPQHF; v_call: TRBV7-9; d_call: TRBD1; clone_size: few; j_call: TRBJ1-5
cdr3_nt: TGTGCCAGTAGCCGAAGCAGGGGCTCAGGTTCACCCCTCCACTTT; cdr3_aa: CASSRSRGSGSPLHF; v_call: TRBV19; d_call: .; clone_size: .; j_call: TRBJ1-6
cdr3_nt: TGTGCCAGCAGCTTAGATCTGACTAGCGGGGTCACAGATACGCAGTATTTT; cdr3_aa: CASSLDLTSGVTDTQYF; v_call: TRBV11-2; d_call: TRBD2; clone_size: .; j_call: TRBJ2-3
cdr3_nt: TGCAGCGTTGAAGCCAGAATACCCCTTCACTCCCAAGAGACCCAGTACTTC; cdr3_aa: CSVEARIPLHSQETQYF; v_call: TRBV29-1; d_call: .; clone_size: .; j_call: TRBJ2-5
cdr3_nt: TGTGCCAGCAGCTTGGTTGGTGCGGGGGGGGCACAAGAGACCCAGTACTTC; cdr3_aa: CASSLVGAGGAQETQYF; v_call: TRBV5-4; d_call: TRBD2; clone_size: few; j_call: TRBJ2-5
cdr3_nt: TGTGCCAGCAGTCAGAACAGGGCACGGAATGAAAAACTGTTTTTT; cdr3_aa: CASSQNRARNEKLFF; v_call: TRBV12-3/TRBV12-4; d_call: .; clone_size: few; j_call: TRBJ1-4
cdr3_nt: TGCAGCGTTACTTTAGCGGGGCTCTACCAAGAGACCCAGTACTTC; cdr3_aa: CSVTLAGLYQETQYF; v_call: TRBV29-1; d_call: TRBD2; clone_size: few; j_call: TRBJ2-5
cdr3_nt: TGTGCCAGCAGTTTATCCCTAGTGAACACTGAAGCTTTCTTT; cdr3_aa: CASSLSLVNTEAFF; v_call: TRBV12-3/TRBV12-4; d_call: .; clone_size: few; j_call: TRBJ1-1
cdr3_nt: TGTGCCAGCAGCTTGGGTTTCGGGGGGGCGTCCGGGGAGCTGTTTTTT; cdr3_aa: CASSLGFGGASGELFF; v_call: TRBV7-2; d_call: TRBD2; clone_size: few; j_call: TRBJ2-2
cdr3_nt: TGCGCCAGCAGCTTGGCCGGACAGGGGCTGAACGCTGAAGCTTTCTTT; cdr3_aa: CASSLAGQGLNAEAFF; v_call: TRBV5-1; d_call: TRBD1; clone_size: few; j_call: TRBJ1-1
cdr3_nt: TGTGCCAGCAGTCCTCTCCAAACGCAGTATTTT; cdr3_aa: CASSPLQTQYF; v_call: TRBV6-2/TRBV6-3; d_call: .; clone_size: .; j_call: TRBJ2-3
cdr3_nt: TGTGCCAGCAGTACTAGAGGAGGGGCGATTATCTCCTACGAGCAGTACTTC; cdr3_aa: CASSTRGGAIISYEQYF; v_call: TRBV27; d_call: .; clone_size: few; j_call: TRBJ2-7
cdr3_nt: TGTGCCAGCAGTACCAGAGCCTACGAGCAGTACTTC; cdr3_aa: CASSTRAYEQYF; v_call: TRBV6-1; d_call: .; clone_size: .; j_call: TRBJ2-7
cdr3_nt: TGCAGTGCTAGGGAGGGGGCGCCTGGCTACACCTTC; cdr3_aa: CSAREGAPGYTF; v_call: TRBV20-1; d_call: TRBD1; clone_size: few; j_call: TRBJ1-2
cdr3_nt: TGTGCCAGCAGCCAAGTCATGCGGGACATCAACACAGATACGCAGTATTTT; cdr3_aa: CASSQVMRDINTDTQYF; v_call: TRBV3-1; d_call: .; clone_size: .; j_call: TRBJ2-3
cdr3_nt: TGTGCCAGCAGTATGTTAGGGTATAATTCACCCCTCCACTTT; cdr3_aa: CASSMLGYNSPLHF; v_call: TRBV12-3/TRBV12-4; d_call: .; clone_size: few; j_call: TRBJ1-6
cdr3_nt: TGTGCCAGCAGCCTCGGGACTGCTCGCCACAATGAGCAGTTCTTC; cdr3_aa: CASSLGTARHNEQFF; v_call: TRBV7-6; d_call: .; clone_size: .; j_call: TRBJ2-1
cdr3_nt: TGCAGTGGGACTAGCGGGGGGCATTACAATGAGCAGTTCTTC; cdr3_aa: CSGTSGGHYNEQFF; v_call: TRBV20-1; d_call: TRBD2; clone_size: few; j_call: TRBJ2-1
cdr3_nt: TGCGCCAGCAGACCGACCGAGAGCTCTGGAAACACCATATATTTT; cdr3_aa: CASRPTESSGNTIYF; v_call: TRBV5-1; d_call: .; clone_size: .; j_call: TRBJ1-3
cdr3_nt: TGTGCCACCAGCGGGACAGCCCTAGGAGCCAATGGCTACACCTTC; cdr3_aa: CATSGTALGANGYTF; v_call: TRBV12-3/TRBV12-4; d_call: TRBD1; clone_size: few; j_call: TRBJ1-2
cdr3_nt: TGTGCCAGTAGAAACAGTCTGGCCAACACTGAAGCTTTCTTT; cdr3_aa: CASRNSLANTEAFF; v_call: TRBV19; d_call: .; clone_size: .; j_call: TRBJ1-1